This entry lists 8 T cell receptor beta chains sequenced from one sample in a study of tumor and adjacent non-tumor tissue in lung cancer. This sample's RNA came from whole unsorted tissue. A modified ARM-PCR protocol with three rounds of nested PCR amplified TCRbeta. TCRdb itself ran the multiplex PCR reads through MiXCR, one entry per CDR3 protein. The table lists 69,000 or so distinct CDR3 sequences, around four fifths of them singletons. Sequenced sample: lung tumor tissue. All receptors derive from a man between 60 and 75 years old with non-small cell lung cancer.

On this clonotype: A read error is likely, as this CDR3 ends without the conserved phenylalanine or tryptophan. Because the CDR3's place on the DNA is in doubt, the DNA is left out and the CDR3 is given as listed by TCRdb. The chain couples TRBV6-5 to TRBJ2-7. The CDR3 length equals 14 residues, ends included. CDR1 MNHEY and CDR2 SVGAGI come from the germline V gene. CDR3 in amino acids: CASSYERNSYEPYL.

The chain carries TRBV5-5 and TRBJ2-5; D possibly corresponds to TRBD1 (8 bases). CDR1 SGHKS and CDR2 YYEKEE come from the germline V gene (reference sequence). Trimming stripped 5 bases from V and 9 bases from J, with 20 bases between. The CDR3 runs 14 residues. The CDR3 coding sequence is TGTGCCAGCAGAATCGGACAGGGAGGGGAGGCCCAGTACTTC. It yields the protein CASRIGQGGEAQYF.

The rearrangement uses TRBV24-1 and TRBJ2-5, with 9 positions matching TRBD2. CDR1 is KGHDR, CDR2 SFDVKD, per germline. The ends lost 12 bases at V and 5 bases at J; junction bases unmatched: 9. The CDR3 extends over 13 amino acids. The CDR3 spells CAFRAGGLETQYF. CDR3 nucleotides: TGTGCCTTTAGAGCGGGAGGTCTGGAGACCCAGTACTTC.

About this clonotype itself: An end of the junction does not agree with germline; a read error may underlie this. The gene calls are TRBV28 and TRBJ2-6; D ambiguous. The length of the CDR3 is 15 residues. Germline lookup yields CDR1 MDHEN and CDR2 SYDVKM. The CDR3 nucleotides read TGTGCCAGCAGTAAGAGCACCTCTTGGGCCGACGTCCTGACTTTC. It encodes CASSKSTSWADVLTF. The full variable domain, with the rest looked up from reference TRBV28 and TRBJ2-6, is DVKVTQSSRYLVKRTGEKVFLECVQDMDHENMFWYRQDPGLGLRLIYFSYDVKMKEKGDIPEGYSVSREKKERFSLILESASTNQTSMYLCASSKSTSWADVLTFGAGSRLTVL.

As concerns this clonotype: The junction differs from germline at one of its ends, possibly a read error. The V call is TRBV30, the J call TRBJ2-4; the match to TRBD1 covers 8 bases. CDR1 GTSNPN and CDR2 SVGIG come from the germline V gene (reference sequence). The CDR3 extends over 17 amino acids. CDR3 nucleotide sequence: TGTGCCTGGAGTTCGGATACCAGGGGGCGCTGGGAAAACATTCATTACTTC. Protein sequence: CAWSSDTRGRWENIHYF.

The J gene is TRBJ2-1, the V gene TRBV28, with 11 positions matching TRBD2. Germline-derived CDR1 and CDR2 are MDHEN and SYDVKM. This CDR3 region has 16 residues. V was pared by 5 bases and J by 6 bases, with 9 bases of the junction left unmatched. The CDR3 is CASSTDSGRDINEQFF. Written as DNA, the CDR3 is TGTGCCAGCAGTACGGATAGCGGGAGGGATATCAATGAGCAGTTCTTC.

Notes on this clonotype: A read error may be the cause here, since a much bigger clone is one base away. V gene TRBV10-3 combines with J gene TRBJ2-1, with D possibly being TRBD1 or TRBD2 (6 bases each). CDR1 ENHRY and CDR2 SYGVKD come from the germline V gene. The CDR3 spans 15 residues. The CDR3 bases are TGTGCTTCCATCCCGGGGGCCAGCTCCTACAATGAGCAGTTCTTC. Translating it yields CASIPGASSYNEQFF.

CDR3 sequence: CASSDRVRTGELFF. The CDR3 DNA follows: TGTGCCAGCAGTGACAGGGTTCGGACCGGGGAGCTGTTTTTT. The genes are TRBV2 and TRBJ2-2; tentatively, D is TRBD1 (5 bases). The germline V gene encodes CDR1 SNHLY and CDR2 FYNNEI. The length of the CDR3 is 14 residues. The V end was cut by 3 bases, the J end by 5 bases, with 10 bases between.